There are a few counts of the clone carrying this T cell receptor beta chain. The antigen is undetermined. The data derive from a study of T cells in Graves' hyperthyroidism and ophthalmopathy. General study results and limits: The model foresaw ophthalmopathy a median about 6.5 months prior to onset. Separation of ophthalmopathy from stable hyperthyroidism was achieved by a 13 V-J model.

TCR beta CDR3 regions were amplified from RNA transcripts. The study used the HTBI primer set for a first-round RT-PCR of the TCR CDR3. TCRdb processed the multiplex PCR reads anew with MiXCR; each CDR3 protein has one entry. The sample holds 660,000 or so distinct CDR3 sequences, about 45% seen once. V lost 5 bases and J lost 3; bases outside the gene matches: 14. The CDR3 is 19 residues long. Germline CDR1 is MNHEY and CDR2 is SVGAGI. Sequenced material: peripheral blood or thyroid tissue (not recorded which). This clonotype was obtained from an adult man with Graves' disease, either hyperthyroidism or ophthalmopathy (not recorded which). This rearrangement joins TRBV6-5 to TRBJ2-7; 15 bases fit TRBD2. The CDR3 DNA reads as TGTGCCAGCAGTACCGGACTAGCGGGAGGGCGGGGTAAAAGCTACGAGCAGTACTTC. It is translated as CASSTGLAGGRGKSYEQYF.